This is a list of T cell receptor beta chains from one sample in a study of T cell changes during pregnancy in multiple sclerosis. The method was immunoSEQ multiplex PCR; TCRdb's version includes in-frame clones alone and lacks a portion of them. Altogether fewer than 110,000 clones are present, roughly 92% being singletons, with the ten largest covering about 0.89%. Sequences were derived from peripheral blood, sampled after pregnancy. These receptors were obtained from a female donor with multiple sclerosis, enrolled in a pregnancy study. Both conserved end residues are part of each CDR3. Each record gives: CDR3 DNA, CDR3 protein, D gene, clone size, V gene, J gene, CDR3 length. The D gene is left open where the match is weak. Some rows mark clone size as missing; the rest say once, few, many or name a class of expanded clone.

CDR3nt: TGCGCCAGCAGCCGAGGGACAGGCGGATCTGAAAAACTGTTTTTT
CDR3aa: CASSRGTGGSEKLFF
d_gene: TRBD1
abundance: .
v_gene: TRBV5-1
j_gene: TRBJ1-4
len: 15

CDR3nt: TGTGCCAGCAGCTTTGGGGGGGACCTCCGTAGCACAGATACGCAGTATTTT
CDR3aa: CASSFGGDLRSTDTQYF
d_gene: TRBD2
abundance: .
v_gene: TRBV5-6
j_gene: TRBJ2-3
len: 17

CDR3nt: TGCAGCGTTGAGGACAGATCTAGCACAGATACGCAGTATTTT
CDR3aa: CSVEDRSSTDTQYF
d_gene: .
abundance: .
v_gene: TRBV29-1
j_gene: TRBJ2-3
len: 14

CDR3nt: TGTGCCAGCATATCGACAGGGAACACTGAAGCTTTCTTT
CDR3aa: CASISTGNTEAFF
d_gene: .
abundance: .
v_gene: TRBV6-1
j_gene: TRBJ1-1
len: 13

CDR3nt: TGCAGCATCTTAGGGCTAGCGGGAGAGGGAAGGTACAATGAGCAGTTCTTC
CDR3aa: CSILGLAGEGRYNEQFF
d_gene: TRBD2
abundance: .
v_gene: TRBV29-1
j_gene: TRBJ2-1
len: 17

CDR3nt: TGTGCCAGCAGTCAACAGGGAAACAATCAGCCCCAGCATTTT
CDR3aa: CASSQQGNNQPQHF
d_gene: .
abundance: .
v_gene: TRBV27
j_gene: TRBJ1-5
len: 14

CDR3nt: TGTGCCAGTAGTATAGCGGGAGGGCACACAGATACGCAGTATTTT
CDR3aa: CASSIAGGHTDTQYF
d_gene: TRBD2
abundance: .
v_gene: TRBV19
j_gene: TRBJ2-3
len: 15

CDR3nt: TGTGCCAGTAGTATAGGAGGGGGCGGAAACTATGGCTACACCTTC
CDR3aa: CASSIGGGGNYGYTF
d_gene: TRBD1
abundance: .
v_gene: TRBV19
j_gene: TRBJ1-2
len: 15

CDR3nt: TGCGCCAGCAGTGAGTCCTATCCCAGGTCGAACATTCAGTACTTC
CDR3aa: CASSESYPRSNIQYF
d_gene: .
abundance: .
v_gene: TRBV10-1
j_gene: TRBJ2-4
len: 15

CDR3nt: TGTGCCAGCAGTTTAGGGGGGACAGCTGAGTTCTTC
CDR3aa: CASSLGGTAEFF
d_gene: .
abundance: .
v_gene: TRBV28
j_gene: TRBJ2-1
len: 12

CDR3nt: TGTGCCAGCAGCCAACAGGGGAACTATGGCTACACCTTC
CDR3aa: CASSQQGNYGYTF
d_gene: .
abundance: .
v_gene: TRBV14
j_gene: TRBJ1-2
len: 13

CDR3nt: TGTGCCAGCAACAGTCGGGGAACCGGGGAGCTGTTTTTT
CDR3aa: CASNSRGTGELFF
d_gene: .
abundance: once
v_gene: TRBV7-9
j_gene: TRBJ2-2
len: 13

CDR3nt: TGTGCCAGCAGCTTTGGATCTCAGGGTTCTGACTATGGCTACACCTTC
CDR3aa: CASSFGSQGSDYGYTF
d_gene: .
abundance: .
v_gene: TRBV7-9
j_gene: TRBJ1-2
len: 16

CDR3nt: TGTGCCAGCAGCTTAGAAAGGGGAGGGTCGGCTTACGAGCAGTACTTC
CDR3aa: CASSLERGGSAYEQYF
d_gene: TRBD2
abundance: .
v_gene: TRBV7-9
j_gene: TRBJ2-7
len: 16

CDR3nt: TGTGCCAGCCTACCCCCTCCGGGCAGGGGTTTGCGCACTGAAGCTTTCTTT
CDR3aa: CASLPPPGRGLRTEAFF
d_gene: .
abundance: .
v_gene: TRBV19
j_gene: TRBJ1-1
len: 17

CDR3nt: TGTGCCAGCAGTTTAGGACTAGCGGGAGCCAAAAACATTCAGTACTTC
CDR3aa: CASSLGLAGAKNIQYF
d_gene: TRBD2
abundance: .
v_gene: TRBV28
j_gene: TRBJ2-4
len: 16

CDR3nt: TGTGCCAGCCGTGGCACAGATACGCAGTATTTT
CDR3aa: CASRGTDTQYF
d_gene: .
abundance: .
v_gene: TRBV6-6
j_gene: TRBJ2-3
len: 11

CDR3nt: TGTGCCAGCAGCGTAGCTTCACTAGCGGGGGGGAATGAGCAGTTCTTC
CDR3aa: CASSVASLAGGNEQFF
d_gene: TRBD2
abundance: .
v_gene: TRBV9
j_gene: TRBJ2-1
len: 16

CDR3nt: TGTGCCTGGAGTCCCCCGAGCTCCTACGAGCAGTACTTC
CDR3aa: CAWSPPSSYEQYF
d_gene: .
abundance: .
v_gene: TRBV30
j_gene: TRBJ2-7
len: 13

CDR3nt: TGCGCCAGCAGCTTGGACAGTAATACGCCGTATGGCTACACCTTC
CDR3aa: CASSLDSNTPYGYTF
d_gene: .
abundance: .
v_gene: TRBV5-1
j_gene: TRBJ1-2
len: 15

CDR3nt: TGTGCCAGTAGTCGCACGGACAGGGGGCAACAACATTTT
CDR3aa: CASSRTDRGQQHF
d_gene: TRBD1
abundance: .
v_gene: TRBV19
j_gene: TRBJ1-5
len: 13

CDR3nt: TGTGCCAGCAGCCCCCGGACTAGCGGGGCACAAGAGACCCAGTACTTC
CDR3aa: CASSPRTSGAQETQYF
d_gene: TRBD2
abundance: .
v_gene: TRBV4-2
j_gene: TRBJ2-5
len: 16

CDR3nt: TGTGCCAGCAGCTTAAGCAGAAGTCCCAATGAGCAGTTCTTC
CDR3aa: CASSLSRSPNEQFF
d_gene: .
abundance: .
v_gene: TRBV7-3
j_gene: TRBJ2-1
len: 14

CDR3nt: TGTGCCAGTAGTCTGGGACAGGGGGGTGAAGCTTTCTTT
CDR3aa: CASSLGQGGEAFF
d_gene: TRBD1
abundance: .
v_gene: TRBV19
j_gene: TRBJ1-1
len: 13

CDR3nt: TGTGCCAGCAGCCCCCTTTTTTTTATCGACACCGGGGAGCTGTTTTTT
CDR3aa: CASSPLFFIDTGELFF
d_gene: .
abundance: .
v_gene: TRBV7-2
j_gene: TRBJ2-2
len: 16

CDR3nt: TGTGCCAGCAGTTACTCTTCGGACAGCTCCTACGAGCAGTACTTC
CDR3aa: CASSYSSDSSYEQYF
d_gene: .
abundance: .
v_gene: TRBV6-5
j_gene: TRBJ2-7
len: 15